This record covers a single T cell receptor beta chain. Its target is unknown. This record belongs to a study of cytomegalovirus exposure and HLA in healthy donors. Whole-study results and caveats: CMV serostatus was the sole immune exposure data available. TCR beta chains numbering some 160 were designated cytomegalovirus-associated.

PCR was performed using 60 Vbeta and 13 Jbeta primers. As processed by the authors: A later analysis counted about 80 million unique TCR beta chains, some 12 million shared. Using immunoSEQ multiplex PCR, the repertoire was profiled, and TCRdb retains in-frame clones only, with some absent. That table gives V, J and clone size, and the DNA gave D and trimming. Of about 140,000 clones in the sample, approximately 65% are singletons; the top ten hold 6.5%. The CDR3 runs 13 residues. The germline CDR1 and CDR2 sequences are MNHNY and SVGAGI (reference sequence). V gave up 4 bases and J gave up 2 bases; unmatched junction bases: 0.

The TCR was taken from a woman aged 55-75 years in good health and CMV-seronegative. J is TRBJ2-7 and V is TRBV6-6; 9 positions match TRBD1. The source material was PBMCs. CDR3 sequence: CASSWDRAYEQYF. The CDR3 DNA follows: TGTGCCAGCAGTTGGGACAGGGCCTACGAGCAGTACTTC.